The source of this T cell receptor (beta chain) is a study of blood T cell repertoires in COVID-19. Study summary: There were acute and convalescent COVID-19 samples, and they came from the United States, Italy and Spain. Sample material is recorded as cDNA or gDNA derived from T cells, B-cell-depleted T cells, or PBMCs.

Looked up from germline, CDR1 is SGHDT and CDR2 is YYEEEE. The CDR3 is 13 residues long. Trimming at V came to 2 bases and at J to 6 bases, leaving 2 bases not matched to a gene. Profiling relied on immunoSEQ multiplex PCR, and the TCRdb table lists in-frame clones only, not all of them. The data hold around 68,000 clones, with about nine tenths observed a single time. The origin of this receptor is a man aged 45-65 years with active COVID-19. The chain combines TRBV5-6 with TRBJ1-2; TRBD1 agrees at 9 bases. The material sequenced was peripheral blood. The CDR3 spells CASSLQGAHGYTF. CDR3 DNA sequence: TGTGCCAGCAGCTTACAGGGGGCGCATGGCTACACCTTC.